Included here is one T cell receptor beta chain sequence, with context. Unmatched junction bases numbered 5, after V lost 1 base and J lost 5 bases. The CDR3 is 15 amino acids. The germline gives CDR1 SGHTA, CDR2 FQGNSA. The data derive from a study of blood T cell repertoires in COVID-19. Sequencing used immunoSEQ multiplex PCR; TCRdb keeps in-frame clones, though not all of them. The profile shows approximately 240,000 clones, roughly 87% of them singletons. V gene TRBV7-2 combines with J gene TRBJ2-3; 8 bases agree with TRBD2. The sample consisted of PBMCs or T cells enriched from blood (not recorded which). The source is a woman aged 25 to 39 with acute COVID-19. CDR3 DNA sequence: TGTGCCAGCAGCTTAGGAGCGGGAGCGGGAGATACGCAGTATTTT. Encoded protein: CASSLGAGAGDTQYF.